This TCR beta chain was profiled in a study of glioma-infiltrating T cells. Amplification of TCR alpha and beta CDR3 regions from RNA used iRepertoire nested multiplex PCR. TCRdb reprocessed the multiplex PCR reads via MiXCR and lists one record per CDR3 protein. The sample yields over 140,000 distinct CDR3 sequences, about two fifths seen once. Trimming cost V 5 bases and J 4 bases; bases outside gene matches: 5. CDR3 size: 15 residues. Germline lookup yields CDR1 SGHTA and CDR2 FQGNSA. The V gene is TRBV7-2, the J gene TRBJ2-3; 11 nucleotides align to TRBD2. The sample taken for sequencing was glioma tissue, nonneoplastic brain tissue, or PBMCs (not recorded which). The sequence was obtained from a human donor with low-grade glioma or glioblastoma, undergoing nonglioma brain surgery, or in good health (not recorded which). The DNA for the CDR3 is TGTGCCAGCAGCGCCCTAGCGGGAGGCCCAGATACGCAGTATTTT. This gives the protein CASSALAGGPDTQYF.